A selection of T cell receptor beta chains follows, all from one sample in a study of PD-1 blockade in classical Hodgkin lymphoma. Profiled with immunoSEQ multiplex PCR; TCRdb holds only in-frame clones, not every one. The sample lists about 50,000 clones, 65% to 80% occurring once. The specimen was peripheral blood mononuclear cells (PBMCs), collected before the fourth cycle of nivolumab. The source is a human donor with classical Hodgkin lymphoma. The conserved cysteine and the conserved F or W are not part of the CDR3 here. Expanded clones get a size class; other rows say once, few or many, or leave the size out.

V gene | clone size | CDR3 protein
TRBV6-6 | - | ASSYSPGTGELF
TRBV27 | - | ASSLWGQGASSGANVLT
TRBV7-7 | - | ASSHGLAGADTQY
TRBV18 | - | ASSPSITGAHNGELF
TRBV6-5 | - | ASSWTGTYNEQF
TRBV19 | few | ASSTKRREEAYGYT
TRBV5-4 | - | ASSLGTSGKYNEQF
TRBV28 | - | ASSFQNYGYT
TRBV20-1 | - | SATGYYEQY
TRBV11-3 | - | ASSLVGRVNTEAF
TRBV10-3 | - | AISVGDGQETQY
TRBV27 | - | ASSPFGPRVAGSVNEQF
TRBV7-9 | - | ASSRTGSNTEAF